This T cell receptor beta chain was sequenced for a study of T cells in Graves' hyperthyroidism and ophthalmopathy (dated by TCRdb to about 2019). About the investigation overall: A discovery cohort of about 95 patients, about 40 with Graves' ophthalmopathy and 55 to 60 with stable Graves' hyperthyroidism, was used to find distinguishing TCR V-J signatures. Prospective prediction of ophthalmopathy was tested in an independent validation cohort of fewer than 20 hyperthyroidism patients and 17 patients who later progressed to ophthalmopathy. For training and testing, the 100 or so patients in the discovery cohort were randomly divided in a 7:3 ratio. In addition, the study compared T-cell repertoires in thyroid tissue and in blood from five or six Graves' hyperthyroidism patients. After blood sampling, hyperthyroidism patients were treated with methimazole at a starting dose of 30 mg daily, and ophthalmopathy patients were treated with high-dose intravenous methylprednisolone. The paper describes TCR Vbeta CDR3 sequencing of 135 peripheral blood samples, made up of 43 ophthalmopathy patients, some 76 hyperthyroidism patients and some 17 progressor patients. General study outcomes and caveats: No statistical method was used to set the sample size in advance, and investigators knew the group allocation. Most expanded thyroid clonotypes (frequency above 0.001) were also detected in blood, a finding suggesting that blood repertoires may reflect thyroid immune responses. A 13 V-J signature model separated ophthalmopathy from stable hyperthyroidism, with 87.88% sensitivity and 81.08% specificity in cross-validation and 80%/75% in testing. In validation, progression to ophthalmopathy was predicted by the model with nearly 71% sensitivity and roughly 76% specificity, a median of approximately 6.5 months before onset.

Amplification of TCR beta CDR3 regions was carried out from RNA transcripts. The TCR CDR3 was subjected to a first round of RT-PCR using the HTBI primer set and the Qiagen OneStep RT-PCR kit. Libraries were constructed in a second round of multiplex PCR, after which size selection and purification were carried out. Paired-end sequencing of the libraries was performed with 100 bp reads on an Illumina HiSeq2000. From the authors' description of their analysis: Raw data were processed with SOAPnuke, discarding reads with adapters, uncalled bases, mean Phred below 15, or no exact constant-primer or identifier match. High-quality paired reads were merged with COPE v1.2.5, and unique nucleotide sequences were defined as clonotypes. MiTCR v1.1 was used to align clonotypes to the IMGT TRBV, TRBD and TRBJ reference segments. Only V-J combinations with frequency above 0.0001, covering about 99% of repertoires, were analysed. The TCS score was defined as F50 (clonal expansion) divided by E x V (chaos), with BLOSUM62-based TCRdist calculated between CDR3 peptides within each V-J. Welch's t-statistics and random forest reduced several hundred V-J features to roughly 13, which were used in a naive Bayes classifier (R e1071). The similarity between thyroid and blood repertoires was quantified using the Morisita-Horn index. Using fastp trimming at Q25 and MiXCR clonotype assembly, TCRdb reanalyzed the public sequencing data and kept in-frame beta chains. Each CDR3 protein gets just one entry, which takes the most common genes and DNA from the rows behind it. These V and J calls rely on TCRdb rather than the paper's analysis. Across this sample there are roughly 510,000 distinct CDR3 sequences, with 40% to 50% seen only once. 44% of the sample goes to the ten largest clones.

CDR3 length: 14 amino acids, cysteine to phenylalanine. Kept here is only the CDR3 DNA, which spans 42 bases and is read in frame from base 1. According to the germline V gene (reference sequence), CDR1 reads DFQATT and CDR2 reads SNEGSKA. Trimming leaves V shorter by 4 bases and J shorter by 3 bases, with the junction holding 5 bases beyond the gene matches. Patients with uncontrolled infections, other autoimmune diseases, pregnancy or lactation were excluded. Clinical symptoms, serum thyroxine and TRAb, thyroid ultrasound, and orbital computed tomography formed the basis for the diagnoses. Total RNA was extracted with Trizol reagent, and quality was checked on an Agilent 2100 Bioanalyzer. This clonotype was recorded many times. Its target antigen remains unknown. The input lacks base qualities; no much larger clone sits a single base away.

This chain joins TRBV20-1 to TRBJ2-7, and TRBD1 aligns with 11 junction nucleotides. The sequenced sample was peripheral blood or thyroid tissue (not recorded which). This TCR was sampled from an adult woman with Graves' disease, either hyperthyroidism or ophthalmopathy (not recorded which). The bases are TGCAGTGCTATCCCCGGGACAGGGGGCTACGAGCAGTACTTC. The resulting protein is CSAIPGTGGYEQYF.